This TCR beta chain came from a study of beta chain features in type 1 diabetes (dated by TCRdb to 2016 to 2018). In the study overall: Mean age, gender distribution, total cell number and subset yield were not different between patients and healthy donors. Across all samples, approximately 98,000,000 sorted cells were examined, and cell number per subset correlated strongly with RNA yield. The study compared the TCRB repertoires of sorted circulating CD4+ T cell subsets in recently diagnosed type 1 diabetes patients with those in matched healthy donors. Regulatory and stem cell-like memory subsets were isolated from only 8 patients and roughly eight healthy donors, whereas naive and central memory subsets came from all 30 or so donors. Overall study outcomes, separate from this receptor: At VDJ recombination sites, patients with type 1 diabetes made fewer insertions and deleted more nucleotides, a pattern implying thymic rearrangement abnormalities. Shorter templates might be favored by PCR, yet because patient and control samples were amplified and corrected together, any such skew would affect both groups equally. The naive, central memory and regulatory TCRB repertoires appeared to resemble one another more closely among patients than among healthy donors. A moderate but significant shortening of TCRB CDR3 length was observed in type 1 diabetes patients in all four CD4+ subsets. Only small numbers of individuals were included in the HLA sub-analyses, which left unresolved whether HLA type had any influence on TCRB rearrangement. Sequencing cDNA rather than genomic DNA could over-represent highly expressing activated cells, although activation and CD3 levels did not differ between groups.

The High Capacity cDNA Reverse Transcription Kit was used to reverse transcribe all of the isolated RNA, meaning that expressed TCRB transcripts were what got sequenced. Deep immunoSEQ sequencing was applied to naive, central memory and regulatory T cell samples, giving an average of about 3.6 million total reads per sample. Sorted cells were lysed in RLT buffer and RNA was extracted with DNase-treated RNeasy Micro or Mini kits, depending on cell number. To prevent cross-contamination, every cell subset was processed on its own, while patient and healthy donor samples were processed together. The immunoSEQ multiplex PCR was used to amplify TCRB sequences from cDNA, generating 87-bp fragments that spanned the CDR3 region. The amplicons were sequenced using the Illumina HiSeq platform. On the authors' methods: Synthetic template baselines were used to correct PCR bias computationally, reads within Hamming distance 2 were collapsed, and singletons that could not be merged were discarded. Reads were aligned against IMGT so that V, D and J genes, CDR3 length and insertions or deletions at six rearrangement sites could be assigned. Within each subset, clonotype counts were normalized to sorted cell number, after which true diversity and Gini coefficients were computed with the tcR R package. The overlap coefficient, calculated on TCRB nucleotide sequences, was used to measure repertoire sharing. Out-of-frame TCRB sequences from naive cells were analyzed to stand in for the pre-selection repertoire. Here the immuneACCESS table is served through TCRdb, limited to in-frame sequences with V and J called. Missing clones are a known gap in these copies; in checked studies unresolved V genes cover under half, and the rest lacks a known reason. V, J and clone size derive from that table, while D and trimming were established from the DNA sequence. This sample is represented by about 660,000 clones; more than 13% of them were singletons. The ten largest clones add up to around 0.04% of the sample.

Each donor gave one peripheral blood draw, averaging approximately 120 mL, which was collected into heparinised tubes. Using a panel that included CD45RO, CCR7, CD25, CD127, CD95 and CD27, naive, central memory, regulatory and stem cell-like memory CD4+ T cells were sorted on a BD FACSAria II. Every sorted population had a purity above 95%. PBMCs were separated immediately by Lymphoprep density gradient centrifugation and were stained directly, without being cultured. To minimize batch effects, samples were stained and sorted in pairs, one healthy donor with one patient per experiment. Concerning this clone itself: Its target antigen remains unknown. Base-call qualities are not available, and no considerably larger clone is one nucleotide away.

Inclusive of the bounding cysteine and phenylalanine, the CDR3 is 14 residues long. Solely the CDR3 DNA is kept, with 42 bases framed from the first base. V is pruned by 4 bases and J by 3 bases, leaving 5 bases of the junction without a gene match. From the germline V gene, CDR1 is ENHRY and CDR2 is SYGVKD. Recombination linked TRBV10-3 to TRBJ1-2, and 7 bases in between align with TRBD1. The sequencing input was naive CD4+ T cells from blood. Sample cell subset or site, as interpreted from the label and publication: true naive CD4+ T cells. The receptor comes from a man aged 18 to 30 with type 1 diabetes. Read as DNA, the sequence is TGTGCCATCAGTGCCAATACAGGGGACTATGGCTACACCTTC. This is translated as CAISANTGDYGYTF.